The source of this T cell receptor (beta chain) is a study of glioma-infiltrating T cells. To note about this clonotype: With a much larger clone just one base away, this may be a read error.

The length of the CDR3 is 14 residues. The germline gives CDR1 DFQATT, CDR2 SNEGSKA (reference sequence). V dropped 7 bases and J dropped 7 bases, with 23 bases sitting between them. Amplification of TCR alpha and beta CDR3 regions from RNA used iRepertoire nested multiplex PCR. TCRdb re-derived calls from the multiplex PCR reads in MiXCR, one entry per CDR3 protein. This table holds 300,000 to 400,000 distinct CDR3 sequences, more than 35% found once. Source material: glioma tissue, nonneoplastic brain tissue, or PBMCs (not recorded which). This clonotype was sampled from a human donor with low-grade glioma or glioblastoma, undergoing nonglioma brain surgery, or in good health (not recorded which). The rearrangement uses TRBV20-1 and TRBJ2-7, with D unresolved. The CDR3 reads CSESGQVASEEQYF. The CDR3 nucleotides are TGCAGTGAGAGTGGGCAGGTTGCAAGTGAGGAGCAGTACTTC.